Listed below are T cell receptor beta chains from one sample, sequenced in a study of OX40 agonist ivuxolimab in advanced cancers. Measured with immunoSEQ multiplex PCR; TCRdb has only the in-frame clones, and not every one. The data show about 59,000 clones, 75% to 90% seen once. Source: CD4+ or CD8+ T cells sorted from blood, taken in a trial of the OX40 agonist ivuxolimab. Receptors originate from an adult with an advanced solid tumor such as melanoma, head and neck, liver or kidney cancer. CDR3s include the opening cysteine and the closing phenylalanine or tryptophan. D genes are given only for firm matches. Clone size is stated in some rows and not others, as once, few, many or a class when expanded.

j_gene,d_gene,abundance,v_gene,CDR3aa,CDR3nt
TRBJ2-3,TRBD2,.,TRBV19,CASSIGGLAGSTDTQYF,TGTGCCAGTAGTATAGGAGGACTAGCGGGAAGCACAGATACGCAGTATTTT
TRBJ2-7,.,.,TRBV2,CASSFSYEQYF,TGTGCCAGCAGTTTCTCCTACGAGCAGTACTTC
TRBJ2-1,TRBD2,.,TRBV4-1,CASSPRSGAGVSEQFF,TGCGCCAGCAGCCCCCGGTCGGGAGCGGGAGTTTCTGAGCAGTTCTTC
TRBJ2-3,TRBD2,.,TRBV4-2,CASSQAGGGDTDTQYF,TGTGCCAGCAGCCAAGCGGGCGGGGGGGACACAGATACGCAGTATTTT
TRBJ1-2,TRBD1,.,TRBV6-1,CASSGFQGSRGYGYTF,TGTGCCAGCAGTGGTTTCCAGGGTAGCAGGGGGTATGGCTACACCTTC
TRBJ2-7,TRBD2,.,TRBV4-2,CASSQGGTSYEQYF,TGTGCCAGCAGCCAAGGTGGGACTAGCTACGAGCAGTACTTC
TRBJ1-5,TRBD1,few,TRBV19,CASSGQGPQPQHF,TGTGCCAGTAGTGGACAGGGCCCTCAGCCCCAGCATTTT
TRBJ2-2,.,.,TRBV5-4,CASSLEVGELFF,TGTGCCAGCAGCTTGGAGGTCGGGGAGCTGTTTTTT
TRBJ2-3,.,.,TRBV4-1,CASSQGVSSTDTQYF,TGCGCCAGCAGCCAAGGGGTATCTAGCACAGATACGCAGTATTTT
TRBJ2-5,TRBD1,few,TRBV7-9,CASSRSQGAKYQETQYF,TGTGCCAGCAGCCGGAGCCAGGGGGCCAAGTACCAAGAGACCCAGTACTTC
TRBJ1-4,.,.,TRBV9,CASSGLDEKLFF,TGTGCCAGCAGCGGCTTGGATGAAAAACTGTTTTTT
TRBJ2-3,TRBD2,.,TRBV29-1,CSVEAGLIAGGSADTQYF,TGCAGCGTTGAAGCAGGGTTAATAGCGGGAGGGTCCGCGGATACGCAGTATTTT
TRBJ1-1,TRBD1,.,TRBV9,CASSVGVDRGFHAFF,TGTGCCAGCAGCGTCGGGGTGGACAGGGGCTTTCACGCTTTCTTT
TRBJ2-7,TRBD2,.,TRBV5-8,CASPGAGGAYEQYF,TGTGCCAGCCCGGGTGCGGGGGGAGCCTACGAGCAGTACTTC
TRBJ2-3,TRBD1,once,TRBV10-1,CASSSGAGGPTDTQYF,TGCGCCAGCAGTTCGGGGGCAGGGGGCCCCACAGATACGCAGTATTTT
TRBJ2-5,.,few,TRBV7-2,CASSASAANTETQYF,TGTGCCAGCAGCGCATCCGCGGCCAACACGGAGACCCAGTACTTC
TRBJ1-2,.,few,TRBV10-3,CATLSAGDRFGYTF,TGTGCCACCCTATCGGCCGGGGATAGGTTTGGCTACACCTTC
TRBJ1-1,TRBD1,.,TRBV5-1,CASRAGGEGTEAFF,TGCGCCAGCAGGGCAGGGGGCGAGGGGACTGAAGCTTTCTTT
TRBJ2-7,.,.,TRBV11-2,CASSSQALEQYF,TGTGCCAGCAGCTCCCAGGCCCTCGAGCAGTACTTC
TRBJ2-2,.,.,TRBV29-1,CSVGEGGANTGELFF,TGCAGCGTTGGAGAGGGGGGTGCGAACACCGGGGAGCTGTTTTTT
TRBJ1-2,.,.,TRBV7-9,CASSFRQEYGYTF,TGTGCCAGCAGCTTCCGACAGGAATATGGCTACACCTTC
TRBJ2-7,.,once,TRBV30,CAAANLAPTYEQYF,TGTGCCGCCGCAAACCTAGCCCCCACCTACGAGCAGTACTTC
TRBJ2-1,TRBD2,.,TRBV7-9,CASSPGSGRAVNEQFF,TGTGCCAGCAGCCCTGGAAGCGGGAGGGCCGTCAATGAGCAGTTCTTC
TRBJ2-5,TRBD1,once,TRBV5-4,CASSIDREFSTQYF,TGTGCCAGCAGCATAGACAGGGAATTCTCGACCCAGTACTTC
TRBJ2-7,.,.,TRBV5-1,CASSPRGPSAEQYF,TGCGCCAGCAGCCCGAGAGGTCCCTCCGCCGAGCAGTACTTC
TRBJ1-2,TRBD1,.,TRBV6-6,CASSYRQGSYGYTF,TGTGCCAGCAGTTATAGACAGGGGTCCTATGGCTACACCTTC
TRBJ2-7,.,.,TRBV19,CASSQGSAYEQYF,TGTGCCAGTAGTCAGGGGTCGGCGTACGAGCAGTACTTC
TRBJ2-3,TRBD2,.,TRBV19,CASSIGGGTSGLSTDTQYF,TGTGCCAGTAGTATAGGCGGGGGGACTAGCGGGTTGAGCACAGATACGCAGTATTTT
TRBJ1-1,TRBD1,once,TRBV18,CASSWDRDNTEAFF,TGTGCCAGCTCATGGGACAGGGATAACACTGAAGCTTTCTTT